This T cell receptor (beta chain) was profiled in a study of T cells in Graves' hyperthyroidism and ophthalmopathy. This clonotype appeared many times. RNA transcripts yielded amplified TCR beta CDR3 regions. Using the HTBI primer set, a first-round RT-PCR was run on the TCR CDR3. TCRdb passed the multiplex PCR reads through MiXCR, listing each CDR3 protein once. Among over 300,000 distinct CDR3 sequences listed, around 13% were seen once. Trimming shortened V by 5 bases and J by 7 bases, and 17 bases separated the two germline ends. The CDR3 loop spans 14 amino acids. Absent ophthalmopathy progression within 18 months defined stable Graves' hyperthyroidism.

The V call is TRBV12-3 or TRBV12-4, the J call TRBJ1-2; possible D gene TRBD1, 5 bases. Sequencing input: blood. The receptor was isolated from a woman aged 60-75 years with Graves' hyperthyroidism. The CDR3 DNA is TGTGCCAGCAGTCCTAGTGGGACCTATAGTGGCTACACCTTC. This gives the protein CASSPSGTYSGYTF.